The present TCR beta chain was sequenced within a study of T cell clones after liver transplantation. Study-wide context: A pre-transplant mixed lymphocyte reaction with TCRbeta sequencing defined graft-donor-reactive clones followed in post-transplant blood. HCV positivity affected three of eight recipients; the rest lacked autoimmune or viral indications. Tolerance: complete withdrawal held at least one year, liver enzymes staying within twice normal.

Sequencing used immunoSEQ multiplex PCR; TCRdb keeps in-frame clones, though not all of them. The sample consists of tens of thousands of clones, nearly 85% of them appearing once. With respect to this clone: What it recognizes is unknown.

Between the trimmed V and J ends, which lost 0 bases and 4 bases, there was a span of 12 bases. This CDR3 has 15 residues. Germline CDR1 reads KGHSH; CDR2 reads LQKENI. General study results and limits: Conclusions were preliminary, with small, heterogeneous patient groups.

The chain links TRBV18 to TRBJ1-2; D remains ambiguous. The sequence was obtained from a human patient who received a liver transplant. The graft donor may account for some of the T cells. Sequenced here: CD4+ T cells from blood, sampled approximately 3.5 years after liver transplant. Here the CDR3 reads CASSPPSGSGYGYTF. The CDR3 DNA reads TGTGCCAGCTCACCACCGTCCGGGTCGGGCTATGGCTACACCTTC.